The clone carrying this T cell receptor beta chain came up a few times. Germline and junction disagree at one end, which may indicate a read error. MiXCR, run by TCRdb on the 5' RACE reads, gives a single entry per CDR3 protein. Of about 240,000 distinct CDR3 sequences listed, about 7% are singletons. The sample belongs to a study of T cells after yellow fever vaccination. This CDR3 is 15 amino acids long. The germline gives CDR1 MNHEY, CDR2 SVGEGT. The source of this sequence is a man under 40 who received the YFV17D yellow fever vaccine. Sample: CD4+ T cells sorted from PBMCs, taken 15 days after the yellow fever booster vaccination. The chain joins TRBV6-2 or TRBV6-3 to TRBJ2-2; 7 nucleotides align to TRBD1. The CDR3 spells CASSYSPAQGGELFF. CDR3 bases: TGTGCCAGCAGCTACTCCCCCGCACAGGGGGGGGAGCTGTTTTTT.